This note documents a single T cell receptor beta chain sequence. A read error may be the cause here, since a much bigger clone is one base away. The CDR3 sequence is 15 residues long. In germline, CDR1 is SGHTA, CDR2 FQGNSA. In TCRdb, the 5' RACE reads were re-called with MiXCR into one record per CDR3 protein. This sample yields 150,000 to 200,000 distinct CDR3 sequences, of which 11% are seen a single time; under 35% belongs to the top ten. The data originate from a study of CD8 T cells in ankylosing spondylitis. Input material: blood, either unsorted or a sorted T cell fraction (not recorded which). This chain uses TRBV7-2 with TRBJ2-5, with 7 bases lining up with TRBD1. This TCR was sampled from a male donor with ankylosing spondylitis or in good health (not recorded which). In DNA, the CDR3 is TGTGACAGCAGCATAACCAGGGGGAACCAAGAGACCCAGTACTTC. As protein: CDSSITRGNQETQYF.